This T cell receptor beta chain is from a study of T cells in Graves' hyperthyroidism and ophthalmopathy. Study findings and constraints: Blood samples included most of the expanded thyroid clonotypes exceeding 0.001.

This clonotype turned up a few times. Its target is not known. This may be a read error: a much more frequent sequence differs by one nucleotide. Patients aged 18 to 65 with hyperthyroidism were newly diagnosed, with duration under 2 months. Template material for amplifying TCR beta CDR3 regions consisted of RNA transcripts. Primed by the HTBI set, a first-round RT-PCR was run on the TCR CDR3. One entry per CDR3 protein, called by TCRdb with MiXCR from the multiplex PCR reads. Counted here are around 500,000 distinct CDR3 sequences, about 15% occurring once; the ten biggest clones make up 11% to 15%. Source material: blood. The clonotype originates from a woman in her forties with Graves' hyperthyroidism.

The CDR3 protein is CASTAAGGANEQLF. CDR3 in DNA: TGCGCCAGCACAGCAGCGGGAGGGGCCAATGAGCAGCTCTTC. The chain is built from TRBV5-1 and TRBJ2-1; 10 nucleotides agree with TRBD2. The CDR3 runs 14 residues. CDR1 SGHRS and CDR2 YFSETQ come from the germline V gene.